A selection of T cell receptor beta chains follows, all from one sample in a study of cytomegalovirus exposure and HLA in healthy donors. Sequencing used immunoSEQ multiplex PCR; TCRdb keeps in-frame clones, though not all of them. The table records around 60,000 clones, approximately 90% of them present only once. The sample was PBMCs. The source of these receptors is a woman between 18 and 30 years old in good health and CMV-seronegative. The CDR3 runs from the conserved cysteine through the conserved F or W. Fields, in order: J gene, D gene, V gene, CDR3 DNA, CDR3 protein. D genes are given only for firm matches.

J gene: TRBJ2-1
D gene: NA
V gene: TRBV30
CDR3 DNA: TGTGCCTGGAGTAGGTCTAGTGATTACAATGAGCAGTTCTTC
CDR3 protein: CAWSRSSDYNEQFF

J gene: TRBJ2-3
D gene: TRBD2
V gene: TRBV4-2
CDR3 DNA: TGTGCCAGCAGCCACCCCCTAGAGGGGACTAGCGGGGGGGAAGATACGCAGTATTTT
CDR3 protein: CASSHPLEGTSGGEDTQYF

J gene: TRBJ2-4
D gene: NA
V gene: TRBV25-1
CDR3 DNA: TGTGCCAGCAGTCCGTCGGAACAGGCTCTAGCCAAAAACATTCAGTACTTC
CDR3 protein: CASSPSEQALAKNIQYF

J gene: TRBJ1-1
D gene: NA
V gene: TRBV30
CDR3 DNA: TGTGCCTGGAGTGTACAAACTGAAGCTTTCTTT
CDR3 protein: CAWSVQTEAFF

J gene: TRBJ1-4
D gene: NA
V gene: TRBV4-1
CDR3 DNA: TGCGCCAGCAGCCCGGGGGGAGTTAATGAAAAACTGTTTTTT
CDR3 protein: CASSPGGVNEKLFF

J gene: TRBJ1-5
D gene: TRBD1
V gene: TRBV28
CDR3 DNA: TGTGCCAGCAGCGGGGACAGGGACCAGCCCCAGCATTTT
CDR3 protein: CASSGDRDQPQHF

J gene: TRBJ2-1
D gene: NA
V gene: TRBV5-1
CDR3 DNA: TGCGCCAGCAGCTTGTCCTCTGGGGGGCGGGGGAACAATGAGCAGTTCTTC
CDR3 protein: CASSLSSGGRGNNEQFF

J gene: TRBJ1-2
D gene: TRBD1
V gene: TRBV25-1
CDR3 DNA: TGTGCCAGCAGTATGTGGGACAGTGTGATGTATGGCTACACCTTC
CDR3 protein: CASSMWDSVMYGYTF

J gene: TRBJ2-7
D gene: TRBD1
V gene: TRBV5-5
CDR3 DNA: TGTGCCAGCAGCACCGGACAGGGGGCCTACGAGCAGTACTTC
CDR3 protein: CASSTGQGAYEQYF

J gene: TRBJ2-2
D gene: TRBD1
V gene: TRBV2
CDR3 DNA: TGTGCCAGCAGTGCCCTCCACAGGGGGCGGGTGTACGGGGAGCTGTTTTTT
CDR3 protein: CASSALHRGRVYGELFF

J gene: TRBJ2-7
D gene: TRBD2
V gene: TRBV18
CDR3 DNA: TGTGCCAGCTCATCCGGACTAGCGGAGCAGTACTTC
CDR3 protein: CASSSGLAEQYF

J gene: TRBJ2-3
D gene: NA
V gene: TRBV18
CDR3 DNA: TGTGCCAGCTCCGATAGACAACACCCCGCCCTCACAGATACGCAGTATTTT
CDR3 protein: CASSDRQHPALTDTQYF

J gene: TRBJ2-7
D gene: NA
V gene: TRBV11-2
CDR3 DNA: TGTGCCAGCAGCCCAAGGGACAACTACTCCTACGAGCAGTACTTC
CDR3 protein: CASSPRDNYSYEQYF

J gene: TRBJ2-3
D gene: NA
V gene: TRBV5-1
CDR3 DNA: TGCGCCAGCAGCTTGGACAGTCCAGATACGCAGTATTTT
CDR3 protein: CASSLDSPDTQYF